The clone carrying this T cell receptor beta chain was detected only a few times. Its antigen is as yet unknown. CDR1 is MNHEY and CDR2 is SVGAGI in the germline V gene. Trimming stripped 2 bases from V and 3 bases from J, with 11 bases between. The CDR3 loop spans 14 amino acids. This record belongs to a study of T cells after yellow fever vaccination. Study-level points and caveats: Peaking on day 5 versus 15, the secondary response was faster but weaker. Only a minor proportion of clonotypes was detected across both CD4 and CD8 compartments.

TCRdb re-analysed the 5' RACE reads in MiXCR, keeping a single row per CDR3 protein. This table has 150,000 to 200,000 distinct CDR3 sequences, around 9.7% appearing once. This sample comprised CD8+ T cells sorted from PBMCs, obtained 45 days after the yellow fever booster vaccination. The receptor was isolated from a man younger than 30 who received the YFV17D yellow fever vaccine. The V call is TRBV6-5, the J call TRBJ2-7; D gene ambiguous. CDR3: CASSYAGPNYEQYV. CDR3 bases: TGTGCCAGCAGTTACGCCGGACCGAACTACGAGCAGTACGTC.